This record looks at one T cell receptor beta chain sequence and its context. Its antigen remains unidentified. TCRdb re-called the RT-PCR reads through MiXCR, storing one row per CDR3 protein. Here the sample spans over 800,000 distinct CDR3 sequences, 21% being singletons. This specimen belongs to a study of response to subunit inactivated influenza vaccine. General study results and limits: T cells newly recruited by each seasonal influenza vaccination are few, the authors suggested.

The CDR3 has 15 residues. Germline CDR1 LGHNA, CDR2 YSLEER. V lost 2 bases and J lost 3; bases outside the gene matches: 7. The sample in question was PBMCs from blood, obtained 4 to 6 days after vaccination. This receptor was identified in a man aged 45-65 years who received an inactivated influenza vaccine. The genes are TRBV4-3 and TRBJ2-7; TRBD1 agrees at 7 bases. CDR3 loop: CASSQTGAGSYEQYF. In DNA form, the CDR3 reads TGCGCCAGCAGCCAAACAGGGGCCGGAAGCTACGAGCAGTACTTC.